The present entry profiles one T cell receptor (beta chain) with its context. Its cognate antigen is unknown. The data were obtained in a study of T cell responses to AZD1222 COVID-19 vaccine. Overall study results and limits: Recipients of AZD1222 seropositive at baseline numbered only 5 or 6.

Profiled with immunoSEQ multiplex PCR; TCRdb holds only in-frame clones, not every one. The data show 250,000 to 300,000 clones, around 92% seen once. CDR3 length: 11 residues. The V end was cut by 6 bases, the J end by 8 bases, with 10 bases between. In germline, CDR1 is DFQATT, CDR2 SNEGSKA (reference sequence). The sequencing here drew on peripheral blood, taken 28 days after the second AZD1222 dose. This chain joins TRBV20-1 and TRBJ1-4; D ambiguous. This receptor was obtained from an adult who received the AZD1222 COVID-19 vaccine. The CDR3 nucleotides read TGCAGTGCCGGCCCAAAGGAAAAACTGTTTTTT. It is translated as CSAGPKEKLFF.